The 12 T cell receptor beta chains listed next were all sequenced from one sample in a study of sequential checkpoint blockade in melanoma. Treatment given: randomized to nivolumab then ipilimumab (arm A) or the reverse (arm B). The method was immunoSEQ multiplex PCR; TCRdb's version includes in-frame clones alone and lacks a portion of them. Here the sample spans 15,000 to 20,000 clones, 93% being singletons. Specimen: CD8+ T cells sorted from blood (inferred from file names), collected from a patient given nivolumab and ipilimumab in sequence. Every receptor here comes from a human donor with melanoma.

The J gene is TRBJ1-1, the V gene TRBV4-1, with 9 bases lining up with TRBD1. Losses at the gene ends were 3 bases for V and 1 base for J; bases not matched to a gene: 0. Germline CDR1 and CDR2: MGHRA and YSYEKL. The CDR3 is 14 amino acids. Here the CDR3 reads CASSQGQGNTEAFF. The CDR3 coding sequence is TGCGCCAGCAGCCAGGGACAGGGGAACACTGAAGCTTTCTTT.

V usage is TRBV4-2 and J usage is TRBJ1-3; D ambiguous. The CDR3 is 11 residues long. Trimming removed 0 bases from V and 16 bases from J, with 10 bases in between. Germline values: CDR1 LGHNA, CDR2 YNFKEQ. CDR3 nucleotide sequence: TGTGCCAGCAGCCAAGATTGGTCAGTTTATTTT. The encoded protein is CASSQDWSVYF.

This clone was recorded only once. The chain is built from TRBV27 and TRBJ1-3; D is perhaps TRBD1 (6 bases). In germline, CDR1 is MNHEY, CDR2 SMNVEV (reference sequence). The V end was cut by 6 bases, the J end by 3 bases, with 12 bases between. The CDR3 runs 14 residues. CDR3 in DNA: TGTGCCAGCAGCTTAACAGGGTTTGGAAACACCATATATTTT. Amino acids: CASSLTGFGNTIYF.

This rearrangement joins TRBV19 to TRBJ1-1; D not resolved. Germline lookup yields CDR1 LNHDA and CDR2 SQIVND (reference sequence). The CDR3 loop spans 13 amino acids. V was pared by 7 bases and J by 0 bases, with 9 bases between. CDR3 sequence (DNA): TGTGCCAGTAACACTGGGCTGAACACTGAAGCTTTCTTT. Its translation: CASNTGLNTEAFF.

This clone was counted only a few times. DNA of the CDR3: TGTGCCAGCAGCTTAGCGCTGGGGGGACTAACCTACGAGCAGTACGTC. Translated, it gives CASSLALGGLTYEQYV. The chain carries TRBV7-9 and TRBJ2-7, with 7 bases lining up with TRBD2. V dropped 0 bases and J dropped 2; count of bases not matched to a gene: 7. The CDR3 is made up of 16 amino acids. Germline V gene sequence: CDR1 SEHNR, CDR2 FQNEAQ (reference sequence).

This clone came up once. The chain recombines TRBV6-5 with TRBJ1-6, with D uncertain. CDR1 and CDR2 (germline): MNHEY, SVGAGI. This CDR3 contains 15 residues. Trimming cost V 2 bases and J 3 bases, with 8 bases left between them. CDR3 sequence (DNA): TGTGCCAGCAGTTACATGTCCAGCTATAATTCACCCCTCCACTTT. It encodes CASSYMSSYNSPLHF.

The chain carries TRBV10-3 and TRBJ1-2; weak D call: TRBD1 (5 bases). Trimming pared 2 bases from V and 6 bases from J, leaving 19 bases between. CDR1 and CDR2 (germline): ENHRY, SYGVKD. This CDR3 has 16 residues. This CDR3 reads CAISEGGGLKVDGYTF. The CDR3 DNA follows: TGTGCCATCAGTGAGGGGGGAGGTCTCAAAGTGGATGGCTACACCTTC.

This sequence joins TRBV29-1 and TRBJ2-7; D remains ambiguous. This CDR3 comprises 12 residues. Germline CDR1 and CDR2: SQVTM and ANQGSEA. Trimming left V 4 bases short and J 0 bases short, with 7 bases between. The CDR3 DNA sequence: TGCAGCGTTGGGCTGTTCTCCTACGAGCAGTACTTC. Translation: CSVGLFSYEQYF.

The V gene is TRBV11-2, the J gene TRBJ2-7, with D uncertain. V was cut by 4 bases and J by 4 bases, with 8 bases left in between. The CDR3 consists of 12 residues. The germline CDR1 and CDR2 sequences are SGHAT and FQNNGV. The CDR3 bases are TGTGCCAGCAGCTCCATAGCTTACGAGCAGTACTTC. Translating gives CASSSIAYEQYF.

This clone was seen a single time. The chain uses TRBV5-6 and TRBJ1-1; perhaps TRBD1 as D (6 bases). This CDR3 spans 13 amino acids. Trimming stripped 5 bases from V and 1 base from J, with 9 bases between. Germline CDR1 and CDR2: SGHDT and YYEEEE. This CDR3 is CASSPTGNTEAFF. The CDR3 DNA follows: TGTGCCAGCAGTCCGACAGGGAACACTGAAGCTTTCTTT.

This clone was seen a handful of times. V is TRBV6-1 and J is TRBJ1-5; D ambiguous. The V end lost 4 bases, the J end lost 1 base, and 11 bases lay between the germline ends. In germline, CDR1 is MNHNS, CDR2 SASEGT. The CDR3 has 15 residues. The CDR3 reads CASSGGPGSNQPQHF. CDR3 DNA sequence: TGTGCCAGCAGTGGAGGGCCGGGGAGCAATCAGCCCCAGCATTTT.

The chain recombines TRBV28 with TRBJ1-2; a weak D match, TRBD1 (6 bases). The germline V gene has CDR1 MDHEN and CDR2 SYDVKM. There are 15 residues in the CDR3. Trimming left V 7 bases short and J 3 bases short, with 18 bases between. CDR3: CASKAPGGGYYGYTF. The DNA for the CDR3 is TGTGCCAGCAAGGCCCCCGGGGGGGGCTACTATGGCTACACCTTC.